One sample yielded the 3 T cell receptor beta chains listed below, sequenced in a study of Graves' ophthalmopathy and Graves' hyperthyroidism. RNA transcripts were the template, and TCR beta CDR3 regions were amplified from them. HTBI primers were used in a first-round RT-PCR, which preceded a second-round multiplex PCR. Using its own MiXCR run on the multiplex PCR reads, TCRdb lists one record per CDR3 protein. Of some 750,000 distinct CDR3 sequences listed, approximately 40% are singletons. The sequenced material came from peripheral blood. The receptors shown here come from an adult man with Graves' ophthalmopathy.

DNA of the CDR3: TGTGCCAGCAGCCAGACCGGGGCAGGGCCTTCCGAGCAGTACTTC. Translation: CASSQTGAGPSEQYF. V usage is TRBV14 and J usage is TRBJ2-7; D may correspond to TRBD1 or TRBD2 (5 bases each). Germline loops: CDR1 SGHDN, CDR2 FVKESK. V dropped 3 bases and J dropped 6 bases, with 18 bases sitting between them. This CDR3 is built from 15 residues.

As for this clonotype: A much larger clone differs by one base, so this may be a read error. The final CDR3 position lacks the conserved phenylalanine or tryptophan, pointing to a likely read error. The chain has TRBV6-6 and TRBJ1-2; the D is unclear. The CDR3 has 13 amino acids. Germline V lookup: CDR1 MNHNY, CDR2 SVGAGI (reference sequence). V gave up 6 bases and J gave up 0 bases, with 8 bases separating them. CDR3 sequence reads: CASRLTSNYGYTV. The DNA for the CDR3 is TGTGCCAGCAGACTCACATCTAACTATGGCTACACCGTC.

V is TRBV2 and J is TRBJ1-5, with 9 bases lining up with TRBD1. V trimming: 5 bases; J trimming: 0 bases; junction bases outside the gene matches: 2. CDR3 length: 15 amino acids. Germline V gene lookup returns CDR1 SNHLY and CDR2 FYNNEI. The CDR3 sequence is CASSQGQGSNQPQHF. The CDR3 nucleotides are TGTGCCAGCAGTCAGGGACAGGGTAGCAATCAGCCCCAGCATTTT.